One sample yielded the 27 T cell receptor beta chains listed below, sequenced in a study of blood T cell repertoires in COVID-19. Only in-frame clones appear in the TCRdb table, and some are missing; sequencing was by immunoSEQ multiplex PCR. The table records around 71,000 clones, about 76% of them present only once. Source material: peripheral blood. The source of these receptors is a woman of 80 years or more with active or convalescent COVID-19.

V is TRBV14 and J is TRBJ1-1, with D uncertain. Per the germline V gene, CDR1 is SGHDN and CDR2 is FVKESK. With 0 bases removed from V and 4 bases from J, the gap between germline ends came to 6 bases. The CDR3 loop spans 13 amino acids. DNA for the CDR3: TGTGCCAGCAGCCAAGATCGGGGCACTGAAGCTTTCTTT. Its translation: CASSQDRGTEAFF. Looking up the rest from reference TRBV14 and TRBJ1-1 gives the full variable domain: EAGVTQFPSHSVIEKGQTVTLRCDPISGHDNLYWYRRVMGKEIKFLLHFVKESKQDESGMPNNRFLAERTGGTYSTLKVQPAELEDSGVYFCASSQDRGTEAFFGQGTRLTVV.

A few counts support this clone. The rearrangement uses TRBV12-3 or TRBV12-4 and TRBJ2-2; D gene uncertain. The CDR3 runs to 13 residues. The germline V and J ends were trimmed by 4 bases and 5 bases, with 8 bases remaining between them. CDR3 sequence reads: CASSSTDTGELFF. The CDR3 nucleotides are TGTGCCAGCAGTTCAACTGATACCGGGGAGCTGTTTTTT.

A single count supports this clone. The chain recombines TRBV5-6 with TRBJ1-5; 8 nucleotides align to TRBD1. This CDR3 contains 15 residues. Germline V CDR1 and CDR2: SGHDT, YYEEEE. V shed 3 bases, J shed 2 bases, and the junction held 4 bases outside the gene matches. CDR3 protein: CASSSSGQGNQPQHF. The CDR3 nucleotides are TGTGCCAGCAGCTCATCGGGACAGGGCAATCAGCCCCAGCATTTT.

The V and J genes are TRBV7-9 and TRBJ2-5, with 15 bases matching TRBD2. The germline V gene encodes CDR1 SEHNR and CDR2 FQNEAQ (reference sequence). The CDR3 sequence is 18 residues long. J lost 2 bases, V lost 5 bases, and 9 bases had no gene match. The CDR3 sequence: CASSLGTSGGTGQETQYF. Written as DNA, the CDR3 is TGTGCCAGCAGCCTCGGGACTAGCGGGGGGACGGGACAAGAGACCCAGTACTTC.

This clone was counted many times. The genes are TRBV4-1 and TRBJ2-5, with a weak D call TRBD2 (5 bases). V was pared by 1 base and J by 1 base, with 7 bases between. CDR1 and CDR2 (germline): MGHRA, YSYEKL. This CDR3 is 14 amino acids long. The CDR3 protein is CASSQGAGQETQYF. CDR3 coding DNA: TGCGCCAGCAGCCAAGGGGCGGGCCAAGAGACCCAGTACTTC.

This clone was observed once. V and J are TRBV7-9 and TRBJ1-1, with 7 bases aligning to TRBD1. J lost 2 bases, V lost 1 base, and 7 bases had no gene match. The germline CDR1 and CDR2 sequences are SEHNR and FQNEAQ (reference sequence). The CDR3 contains 16 residues. The CDR3 DNA reads as TGTGCCAGCAGCTTAGAAAGACAGGGAGTTAACACTGAAGCTTTCTTT. Protein sequence: CASSLERQGVNTEAFF.

V usage is TRBV5-4 and J usage is TRBJ1-2; weak D call: TRBD1 (5 bases). The CDR3 runs 15 residues. Germline V lookup: CDR1 SGHNT, CDR2 YYREEE (reference sequence). V was clipped by 4 bases and J by 0 bases, with 13 bases between them. The CDR3, as DNA: TGTGCCAGCAGCACTCCCGGGGGGACTAACTATGGCTACACCTTC. Amino acid sequence: CASSTPGGTNYGYTF.

The chain is built from TRBV7-9 and TRBJ1-2; D perhaps matches TRBD1 (5 bases). Germline V gene sequence: CDR1 SEHNR, CDR2 FQNEAQ (reference sequence). This CDR3 has 17 residues. V lost 3 bases and J 3 bases, leaving 20 bases between the germline ends. The CDR3 DNA reads as TGTGCCAGCAGCTTCCCCCCATGGGACTCCTCTGACTATGGCTACACCTTC. Its translation: CASSFPPWDSSDYGYTF. Full variable domain (missing parts from reference TRBV7-9 and TRBJ1-2): DTGVSQNPRHKITKRGQNVTFRCDPISEHNRLYWYRQTLGQGPEFLTYFQNEAQLEKSRLLSDRFSAERPKGSFSTLEIQRTEQGDSAMYLCASSFPPWDSSDYGYTFGSGTRLTVV.

The table lists this clone with a few counts. CDR3 sequence reads: CASSPGQGFDGNQPQHF. In DNA, the CDR3 is TGTGCCAGCAGCCCGGGACAGGGATTTGATGGCAATCAGCCCCAGCATTTT. The chain has TRBV3-1 (or the pseudogene TRBV3-2) and TRBJ1-5; 9 bases are a match to TRBD1. J lost 2 bases, V lost 4 bases, and 9 bases had no gene match. The CDR3 loop spans 17 amino acids. From germline, CDR1 is LGHDT and CDR2 YNNKEL (reference sequence).

CDR3 nucleotides: TGTGCCAGCAGTTCCTACTACGAGCAGTACTTC. Translated: CASSSYYEQYF. V usage is TRBV12-3 or TRBV12-4 and J usage is TRBJ2-7; D is ambiguous. V was shortened by 4 bases and J by 3 bases, with 4 bases between the two germline ends. The CDR3 totals 11 residues.

The V and J genes are TRBV7-2 and TRBJ2-7; the D is unclear. The V gene lost 3 bases and the J gene lost 7 bases, with 7 bases spanning the gap. This CDR3 region has 11 residues. In germline, CDR1 is SGHTA, CDR2 FQGNSA. The CDR3 spells CASSFRVEQYF. In nucleotides, the CDR3 is TGTGCCAGCAGCTTTCGAGTTGAGCAGTACTTC.

This sequence joins TRBV4-1 and TRBJ1-5, with D perhaps matching TRBD1 (6 bases). CDR3 size: 16 residues. V lost 0 bases and J 11 bases, leaving 20 bases between the germline ends. From germline, CDR1 is MGHRA and CDR2 YSYEKL. Here the CDR3 DNA reads TGCGCCAGCAGCCAAGATCTATTGACAGGTAAACTGTCCCAGCATTTT. Protein product: CASSQDLLTGKLSQHF.

V usage is TRBV2 and J usage is TRBJ2-1; maybe TRBD1 (6 bases). Germline values: CDR1 SNHLY, CDR2 FYNNEI. V was trimmed by 4 bases and J by 4 bases, leaving 14 bases between them. The CDR3 has 15 amino acids. This CDR3 reads CASSVEGVLYNEQFF. CDR3 sequence (DNA): TGTGCCAGCAGTGTTGAGGGGGTCTTATACAATGAGCAGTTCTTC.

This clone has just a few counts. This chain connects TRBV5-5 to TRBJ1-2; 10 bases align to TRBD1. Germline loops: CDR1 SGHKS, CDR2 YYEKEE (reference sequence). The CDR3 spans 16 residues. V was clipped by 4 bases and J by 4 bases; unmatched bases: 10. For the CDR3, the DNA is TGTGCCAGCAGCATCGGGACAGGGGTTTCCCTCTATGGCTACACCTTC. It is translated as CASSIGTGVSLYGYTF.

The V call is TRBV5-5, the J call TRBJ2-1; 7 bases match TRBD1. V shed 0 bases, J shed 2 bases, and the junction held 2 bases outside the gene matches. The CDR3 has 15 residues. Germline V gene lookup returns CDR1 SGHKS and CDR2 YYEKEE (reference sequence). CDR3: CASSLAGTAYNEQFF. The CDR3 DNA reads as TGTGCCAGCAGCTTGGCTGGGACAGCCTACAATGAGCAGTTCTTC. Filled out from reference TRBV5-5 and TRBJ2-1, the complete variable domain reads DAGVTQSPTHLIKTRGQQVTLRCSPISGHKSVSWYQQVLGQGPQFIFQYYEKEERGRGNFPDRFSARQFPNYSSELNVNALLLGDSALYLCASSLAGTAYNEQFFGPGTRLTVL.

V gene TRBV19 combines with J gene TRBJ2-5, with D unclear. V lost 1 base to trimming and J lost 5 bases, with 5 bases between them. CDR3 length: 12 amino acids. Germline V lookup: CDR1 LNHDA, CDR2 SQIVND (reference sequence). CDR3 amino acids: CASSIARETQYF. CDR3 DNA sequence: TGTGCCAGTAGTATAGCCCGGGAGACCCAGTACTTC.

V is TRBV6-5 and J is TRBJ1-2; 7 bases map to TRBD1. The CDR3 totals 14 residues. Germline CDR1 and CDR2: MNHEY and SVGAGI. After removal of 5 bases from V and 5 bases from J, the junction contained 8 bases not matched to a gene. The CDR3 DNA reads as TGTGCCAGCAGTAGACAGGGAACGGATTATGGCTACACCTTC. Protein: CASSRQGTDYGYTF.

The V and J genes are TRBV7-9 and TRBJ2-5; a weak D match, TRBD2 (6 bases). V dropped 5 bases and J dropped 4 bases, with 14 bases sitting between them. CDR3 size: 14 residues. CDR1 and CDR2 (germline): SEHNR, FQNEAQ (reference sequence). The CDR3 coding sequence is TGTGCCAGCAGCCGCGGAGGGTGGGGAGAGACCCAGTACTTC. It yields the protein CASSRGGWGETQYF.

The chain employs TRBV6-2 or TRBV6-3 and TRBJ1-1; D is possibly TRBD1 (6 bases). Trimming left V 6 bases short and J 1 base short, with 15 bases between. The V gene's germline CDR1 is MNHEY and CDR2 SVGEGT. The CDR3 has 15 amino acids. For the CDR3, the DNA is TGTGCCAGCAGCCACGTCCCAGGGGAGAACACTGAAGCTTTCTTT. It codes for CASSHVPGENTEAFF.

J is TRBJ1-1 and V is TRBV7-9; D perhaps matches TRBD1 (5 bases). Trimming left V 7 bases short and J 0 bases short, with 12 bases between. The V gene's germline CDR1 is SEHNR and CDR2 FQNEAQ (reference sequence). CDR3 size: 14 residues. CDR3 sequence: CASNPTEMNTEAFF. The CDR3 DNA reads as TGTGCCAGCAACCCGACAGAGATGAACACTGAAGCTTTCTTT.

The chain carries TRBV2 and TRBJ2-7; the match to TRBD2 covers 7 bases. CDR1 is SNHLY, CDR2 FYNNEI, per germline. The CDR3 runs to 14 residues. V trimming: 5 bases; J trimming: 4 bases; junction bases outside the gene matches: 8. The CDR3 sequence is CASSSQTSWYEQYF. The CDR3 DNA reads TGTGCCAGCAGTTCACAGACTAGCTGGTACGAGCAGTACTTC.

The CDR3 sequence is CATSRRQGAGEKLFF. The CDR3 bases are TGTGCCACCAGCAGAAGACAGGGGGCTGGAGAAAAACTGTTTTTT. The chain carries TRBV15 and TRBJ1-4; 10 bases map to TRBD1. From germline, CDR1 is LNHNV and CDR2 YYDKDF (reference sequence). This CDR3 has 15 amino acids. V shed 2 bases and J 8 bases; nucleotides not matched to a gene: 5. The full variable domain, completed using reference TRBV15 and TRBJ1-4, is DAMVIQNPRYQVTQFGKPVTLSCSQTLNHNVMYWYQQKSSQAPKLLFHYYDKDFNNEADTPDNFQSRRPNTSFCFLDIRSPGLGDTAMYLCATSRRQGAGEKLFFGSGTQLSVL.

This clone showed up just once. The chain carries TRBV6-5 and TRBJ1-5, with 7 bases lining up with TRBD1. V dropped 6 bases and J dropped 6; count of bases not matched to a gene: 5. The V gene's germline CDR1 is MNHEY and CDR2 SVGAGI. The CDR3 is made up of 13 amino acids. The CDR3 DNA sequence: TGTGCCAGCAGCCGACAGGGTTTTCAGCCCCAGCATTTT. It translates to CASSRQGFQPQHF.

This clone was picked up one time. The rearrangement joins TRBV7-9 to TRBJ2-1; TRBD1 might be the D (6 bases). This CDR3 has 13 residues. Germline CDR1 is SEHNR and CDR2 is FQNEAQ (reference sequence). Trimming pared 1 base from V and 9 bases from J, leaving 10 bases between. CDR3 bases: TGTGCCAGCAGCTTAGTAGGGACAACTGAGCAGTTCTTC. Its translation is CASSLVGTTEQFF.

The V and J genes are TRBV3-1 (or the pseudogene TRBV3-2) and TRBJ1-3, with D maybe TRBD1 (5 bases). The CDR3 loop spans 14 amino acids. Germline values: CDR1 LGHDT, CDR2 YNNKEL (reference sequence). V was shortened by 4 bases and J by 3 bases, with 10 bases between the two germline ends. The CDR3 loop is CASSPWGDGNTIYF. The CDR3 nucleotides read TGTGCCAGCAGCCCCTGGGGGGATGGAAACACCATATATTTT.

The chain joins TRBV30 to TRBJ2-1; no firm D call. The germline V gene has CDR1 GTSNPN and CDR2 SVGIG (reference sequence). CDR3 length equals 12 residues. Trimming pared 4 bases from V and 3 bases from J, leaving 7 bases between. CDR3 bases: TGTGCCTGGACCCCTCGCTACAATGAGCAGTTCTTC. This sequence encodes CAWTPRYNEQFF.

This sequence joins TRBV5-1 and TRBJ2-5; 9 bases are shared with TRBD1. Looked up from germline, CDR1 is SGHRS and CDR2 is YFSETQ. With 4 bases clipped from V and 5 bases from J, the junction kept 9 bases outside the gene matches. The CDR3 spans 15 residues. This CDR3 reads CASSPGTGRRETQYF. CDR3 coding DNA: TGCGCCAGCAGCCCGGGGACAGGGAGACGGGAGACCCAGTACTTC.